These 21 T cell receptor beta chains came from one sample sequenced in a study of early T cells in non-severe SARS-CoV-2 infection. From the 5' RACE reads, TCRdb called clonotypes with MiXCR, one entry per CDR3 protein. There are around 58,000 distinct CDR3 sequences in the sample; around 8.3% occur only once, and roughly a tenth lies in the top ten. The specimen comprised whole blood, sampled at baseline. These receptors were obtained from an adult who was a healthcare worker with PCR-confirmed SARS-CoV-2 infection or an uninfected control (not recorded which).

The chain carries TRBV20-1 and TRBJ2-7; D remains ambiguous. Germline V gene lookup returns CDR1 DFQATT and CDR2 SNEGSKA (reference sequence). V was shortened by 4 bases and J by 2 bases, with 9 bases between the two germline ends. This CDR3 region has 12 residues. The CDR3 protein is CSANSLAYEQYF. The CDR3 region has the DNA TGCAGTGCTAACTCCCTGGCCTACGAGCAGTACTTC.

As for this clonotype: One junction end disagrees with the germline gene, perhaps due to a read error. The chain uses TRBV28 and TRBJ1-6; D may be TRBD1 (5 bases). CDR1 and CDR2 from the germline V gene are MDHEN and SYDVKM. The length of the CDR3 is 15 residues. CDR3 bases: TGTGCCAGCAGCATACCCAGGGCAGGGAGTTCACCCCTCCATTTT. It is translated as CASSIPRAGSSPLHF.

This clonotype appeared a few times. This sequence joins TRBV9 and TRBJ2-1; 13 bases map to TRBD2. Looked up from germline, CDR1 is SGDLS and CDR2 is YYNGEE. The J segment lost 6 bases and the V segment lost 2 bases, leaving 11 bases of the junction unmatched. This CDR3 contains 18 residues. The CDR3 here is CASSVRPGLAGVFNEQFF. The CDR3 region has the DNA TGTGCCAGCAGCGTTCGCCCCGGACTAGCGGGAGTCTTCAATGAGCAGTTCTTC.

This clonotype turned up a few times. The chain combines TRBV28 with TRBJ2-7; 8 positions agree with TRBD1. This CDR3 has 13 residues. Trimming at V came to 4 bases and at J to 3 bases, leaving 2 bases not matched to a gene. Germline V CDR1 and CDR2: MDHEN, SYDVKM. The CDR3 loop reads CASSSGQGYEQYF. CDR3 nucleotide sequence: TGTGCCAGCAGTTCTGGACAGGGCTACGAGCAGTACTTC.

This clonotype was counted at least ten times. CDR3 region: CASSQARREDIQYF. CDR3 nucleotides: TGCGCCAGCAGCCAAGCTCGCAGGGAGGACATTCAGTACTTC. The chain is built from TRBV4-1 and TRBJ2-4, with D perhaps TRBD2 (6 bases). Per the germline V gene, CDR1 is MGHRA and CDR2 is YSYEKL. This CDR3 is 14 amino acids long. V gave up 1 base and J gave up 8 bases, with 12 bases separating them.

This clonotype was seen a handful of times. The V call is TRBV14, the J call TRBJ2-7; D remains ambiguous. The germline CDR1 and CDR2 sequences are SGHDN and FVKESK. CDR3 length equals 14 residues. V lost 4 bases and J lost 0, with 10 bases in between. The CDR3 loop reads CASSRSPSSYEQYF. DNA of the CDR3: TGTGCCAGCAGCCGCAGTCCCAGCTCCTACGAGCAGTACTTC.

The table lists this clonotype with many counts. The chain has TRBV6-2 or TRBV6-3 and TRBJ1-5; a possible D gene is TRBD1 (6 bases). CDR1 MNHEY and CDR2 SVGEGT come from the germline V gene. The CDR3 sequence is 13 residues long. V dropped 6 bases and J dropped 4 bases, with 10 bases sitting between them. In DNA, the CDR3 is TGTGCCAGCAGGGACAGAAGAAATCAGCCCCAGCATTTT. Its protein product is CASRDRRNQPQHF.

In its sample, this clonotype was seen a few times. This chain joins TRBV20-1 and TRBJ2-1; D is perhaps TRBD2 (6 bases). Germline CDR1 is DFQATT and CDR2 is SNEGSKA (reference sequence). The CDR3 extends over 12 amino acids. Trimming took 0 bases from V and 9 from J, leaving 9 bases between them. The CDR3: CSARDGGTEQFF. CDR3 in DNA: TGCAGTGCTAGAGATGGGGGGACTGAGCAGTTCTTC.

This clonotype was counted many times. The chain couples TRBV7-9 to TRBJ2-3; D unresolved. V lost 2 bases and J lost 6, with 6 bases in between. CDR1 is SEHNR, CDR2 FQNEAQ, per germline (reference sequence). The length of the CDR3 is 12 residues. The CDR3, as DNA: TGTGCCAGCAGCTTATTCTTGGATACGCAGTATTTT. It encodes CASSLFLDTQYF.

The table lists this clonotype with many counts. This chain links TRBV28 with TRBJ2-7; 8 nucleotides align to TRBD1. V shed 5 bases, J shed 3 bases, and the junction held 6 bases outside the gene matches. The CDR3 consists of 14 residues. Germline CDR1 and CDR2: MDHEN and SYDVKM. CDR3 coding DNA: TGTGCCAGCAGTGGGGCAGGGGGCGTCTACGAGCAGTACTTC. Residues: CASSGAGGVYEQYF. Combining the CDR3 with reference TRBV28 and TRBJ2-7 gives the whole variable domain DVKVTQSSRYLVKRTGEKVFLECVQDMDHENMFWYRQDPGLGLRLIYFSYDVKMKEKGDIPEGYSVSREKKERFSLILESASTNQTSMYLCASSGAGGVYEQYFGPGTRLTVT.

This clonotype was seen ten or more times. This chain connects TRBV29-1 to TRBJ2-5, with a tentative D call TRBD1 (6 bases). This CDR3 contains 13 residues. CDR1 and CDR2 (germline): SQVTM, ANQGSEA. V was trimmed by 7 bases and J by 1 base, leaving 13 bases between them. CDR3 in amino acids: CSGLLTGQETQYF. The CDR3 DNA reads as TGCAGCGGCCTCCTGACAGGCCAAGAGACCCAGTACTTC.

This clonotype was seen repeatedly, ten times or more. This rearrangement joins TRBV27 to TRBJ2-2; D call uncertain. From germline, CDR1 is MNHEY and CDR2 SMNVEV (reference sequence). This CDR3 is 13 amino acids long. V was trimmed by 2 bases and J by 1 base, leaving 2 bases between them. In DNA, the CDR3 is TGTGCCAGCAGTTTAGGGAACACCGGGGAGCTGTTTTTT. Residues: CASSLGNTGELFF.

Remarks on this clonotype: Being one base from a much bigger clone, this may be a read error. The chain combines TRBV20-1 with TRBJ2-3, with no clear D. V lost 6 bases and J 3 bases, leaving 22 bases between the germline ends. The CDR3 is made up of 16 amino acids. Germline lookup yields CDR1 DFQATT and CDR2 SNEGSKA (reference sequence). The DNA for the CDR3 is TGCAGTGCACACCTTCTCTACGTACACCGAACAGATACGCAGTATTTT. Translated: CSAHLLYVHRTDTQYF.

This clonotype appeared many times. This chain uses TRBV29-1 with TRBJ2-1; the D is unclear. Germline V gene sequence: CDR1 SQVTM, CDR2 ANQGSEA. Deletions cut 6 bases from V and 3 bases from J, with 9 bases between. The CDR3 spans 12 residues. Here the CDR3 reads CSVLPIYNEQFF. As DNA, the CDR3 is TGCAGCGTGTTACCCATCTACAATGAGCAGTTCTTC.

Only a few counts were recorded for this clonotype. V is TRBV28 and J is TRBJ1-2; 7 bases match TRBD1. The germline CDR1 and CDR2 sequences are MDHEN and SYDVKM. Germline trimming cut 5 bases from V and 5 bases from J; bases unmatched to any gene: 11. The CDR3 has 15 amino acids. CDR3 sequence reads: CASSTPEGRGYGYTF. The CDR3 bases are TGTGCCAGCAGTACCCCCGAGGGCAGGGGGTATGGCTACACCTTC.

Sample share makes this clonotype medium-sized. The CDR3 sequence: CASSVRTGGTKTQYF. CDR3 DNA: TGTGCCAGCAGCGTGAGGACAGGGGGCACAAAGACCCAGTACTTC. The chain joins TRBV11-1 to TRBJ2-5, with 11 bases identical to TRBD1. The germline gives CDR1 SGHAT, CDR2 FQDESV (reference sequence). The CDR3 extends over 15 amino acids. Unmatched junction bases numbered 8, after V lost 5 bases and J lost 6 bases.

This clonotype was observed at least ten times. The chain carries TRBV18 and TRBJ2-5; possible D gene TRBD2, 6 bases. The CDR3 runs 13 residues. Germline V gene sequence: CDR1 KGHSH, CDR2 LQKENI. V was pared by 3 bases and J by 5 bases, with 10 bases between. The CDR3 sequence: CASSPSEGETQYF. The CDR3 nucleotides read TGTGCCAGCTCACCGTCGGAGGGGGAGACCCAGTACTTC.

This clonotype was detected ten times or more. The V and J genes are TRBV15 and TRBJ2-7; D gene uncertain. Deletions cut 7 bases from V and 3 bases from J, with 19 bases between. Germline loops: CDR1 LNHNV, CDR2 YYDKDF (reference sequence). There are 15 residues in the CDR3. CDR3 residues: CATITTTWVLYEQYF. The DNA for the CDR3 is TGTGCCACCATAACGACGACATGGGTCCTCTACGAGCAGTACTTC.

In its sample, this clonotype was seen a few times. The V gene is TRBV27, the J gene TRBJ2-1, with unresolved D. CDR3 size: 16 residues. Germline CDR1 and CDR2: MNHEY and SMNVEV (reference sequence). The V end lost 0 bases, the J end lost 4 bases, and 13 bases lay between the germline ends. The CDR3: CASSLSPWASYNEQFF. The CDR3 DNA sequence: TGTGCCAGCAGTTTATCGCCTTGGGCTAGTTACAATGAGCAGTTCTTC.

The chain uses TRBV21-1 and TRBJ2-2. TRBV21-1 is flagged as a pseudogene. The CDR3 is 13 residues long. CDR3 in amino acids: CASRIFGDGELFF. The CDR3 coding sequence is TGTGCCAGCAGGATCTTTGGGGACGGGGAGCTGTTTTTT.

This clonotype was seen repeatedly, ten times or more. This chain uses TRBV30 with TRBJ2-5, with D hard to call. Germline V gene sequence: CDR1 GTSNPN, CDR2 SVGIG (reference sequence). V was clipped by 0 bases and J by 6 bases, with 8 bases between them. The length of the CDR3 is 12 residues. As DNA, the CDR3 is TGTGCCTGGAGTGTATTATCGAAGACCCAGTACTTC. Translated, it gives CAWSVLSKTQYF.